The rows below give T cell receptor beta chains drawn from one sample of a study of shared clonotypes between healthy human individuals. Assay: immunoSEQ multiplex PCR; the TCRdb copy retains only in-frame clones and omits some. The table has millions of clones, about 92% seen once. The specimen sequenced was naive CD4+ T cells sorted from blood. The receptor set was obtained from a man younger than 30 in good health. CDR3s include the opening cysteine and the closing phenylalanine or tryptophan.

v_call cdr3_aa
TRBV10-3 CAITAGADTGELFF
TRBV6-6 CASSPRTGNTEAFF
TRBV5-1 CASSGGSGAYYNEQFF
TRBV7-6 CASSLQDSNTGELFF
TRBV6-5 CASSYTELTGTGELFF
TRBV7-2 CASSLTLTLNSNQPQHF
TRBV6-5 CASSSQRQGRETEAFF
TRBV7-7 CASSSGAGELFF
TRBV9 CASSLGDGAGTLGANVLTF
TRBV5-1 CASSSSGRKFNEQFF
TRBV30 CAWRAGGLQETQYF
TRBV5-1 CASAPGSTSQETQYF
TRBV4-2 CASSSPTNEKLFF
TRBV15 CATSRTDRMSSYEQYF
TRBV5-1 CASSILAGGNNEQFF
TRBV13 CASSLSSGHSTDTQYF
TRBV2 CASSDFGELFF
TRBV18 CASSPTGYSGNTIYF
TRBV19 CASRVAGEGSYNEQFF
TRBV7-2 CASSSDRGSNQPQHF
TRBV9 CASSVGQDTQYF
TRBV29-1 CSVELVAGGTDTQYF
TRBV5-1 CASSLLQGPDTQYF
TRBV2 CASSEGGGNYGYTF
TRBV18 CASSPPHQETQYF
TRBV20-1 CSARSVSEQYF
TRBV5-4 CASSLAGLAGTWEQFF
TRBV28 CASSLSSGGNQPQHF
TRBV2 CASSETSGSANEQYF
TRBV19 CASSIVFSGGGGEQFF
TRBV29-1 CSVARETAKNIQYF
TRBV30 CAWSQKGNYGYTF
TRBV7-2 CASSLGGTGGYGYTF
TRBV19 CASTTSGNTIYF
TRBV5-3 CASSLTYNNEQFF
TRBV6-1 CASSGSAVSYEQYF